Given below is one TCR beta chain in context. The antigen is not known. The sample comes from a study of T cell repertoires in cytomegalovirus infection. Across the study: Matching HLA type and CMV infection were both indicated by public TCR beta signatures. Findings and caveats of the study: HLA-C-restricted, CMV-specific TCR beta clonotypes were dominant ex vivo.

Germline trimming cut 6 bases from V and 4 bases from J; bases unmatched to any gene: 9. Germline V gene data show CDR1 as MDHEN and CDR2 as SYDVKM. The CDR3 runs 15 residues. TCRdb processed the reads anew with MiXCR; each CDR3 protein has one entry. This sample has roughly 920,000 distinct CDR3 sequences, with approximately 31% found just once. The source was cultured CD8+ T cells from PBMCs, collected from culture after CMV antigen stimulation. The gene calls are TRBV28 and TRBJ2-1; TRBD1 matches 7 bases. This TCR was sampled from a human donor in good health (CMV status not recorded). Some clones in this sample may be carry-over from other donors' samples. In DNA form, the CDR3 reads TGTGCCAGCAGCCCTGGACAGGCTCTTTACAATGAGCAGTTCTTC. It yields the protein CASSPGQALYNEQFF.